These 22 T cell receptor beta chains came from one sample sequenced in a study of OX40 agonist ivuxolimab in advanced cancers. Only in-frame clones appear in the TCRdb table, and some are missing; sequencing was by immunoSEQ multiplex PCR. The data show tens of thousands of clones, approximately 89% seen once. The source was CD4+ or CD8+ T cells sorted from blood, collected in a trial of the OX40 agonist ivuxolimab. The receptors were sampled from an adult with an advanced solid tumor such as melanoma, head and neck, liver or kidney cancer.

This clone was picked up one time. In DNA, the CDR3 is TGTGCCACCCTCATCAGGGGAGGGCCTTACGGGGAGCTGTTTTTT. Translation: CATLIRGGPYGELFF. The rearrangement uses TRBV5-4 and TRBJ2-2, with D possibly being TRBD2 (7 bases). In germline, CDR1 is SGHNT, CDR2 YYREEE (reference sequence). Between the trimmed V and J ends, which lost 9 bases and 7 bases, there was a span of 22 bases. The CDR3 has 15 residues.

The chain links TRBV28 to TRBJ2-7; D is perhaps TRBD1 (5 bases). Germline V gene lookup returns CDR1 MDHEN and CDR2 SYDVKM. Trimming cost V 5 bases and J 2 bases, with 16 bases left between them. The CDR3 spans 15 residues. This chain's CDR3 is CASSPPRQGTYEQYF. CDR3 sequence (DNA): TGTGCCAGCAGTCCCCCGAGGCAGGGAACCTACGAGCAGTACTTC. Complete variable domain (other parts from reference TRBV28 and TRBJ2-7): DVKVTQSSRYLVKRTGEKVFLECVQDMDHENMFWYRQDPGLGLRLIYFSYDVKMKEKGDIPEGYSVSREKKERFSLILESASTNQTSMYLCASSPPRQGTYEQYFGPGTRLTVT.

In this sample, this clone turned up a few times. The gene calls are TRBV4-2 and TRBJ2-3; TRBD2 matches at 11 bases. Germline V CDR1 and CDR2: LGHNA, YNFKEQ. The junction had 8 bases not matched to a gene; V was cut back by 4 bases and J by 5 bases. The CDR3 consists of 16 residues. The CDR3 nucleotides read TGTGCCAGCAGCCCGTCCACTAGCGGGGGAGTAGATACGCAGTATTTT. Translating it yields CASSPSTSGGVDTQYF.

CDR3 coding DNA: TGTGCCAGCGCGCCTATTACCACAGATACGCAGTATTTT. It codes for CASAPITTDTQYF. This chain links TRBV18 with TRBJ2-3; D not certain. CDR1 is KGHSH, CDR2 LQKENI, per germline. The V end lost 8 bases, the J end lost 2 bases, and 11 bases lay between the germline ends. The CDR3 is 13 residues long.

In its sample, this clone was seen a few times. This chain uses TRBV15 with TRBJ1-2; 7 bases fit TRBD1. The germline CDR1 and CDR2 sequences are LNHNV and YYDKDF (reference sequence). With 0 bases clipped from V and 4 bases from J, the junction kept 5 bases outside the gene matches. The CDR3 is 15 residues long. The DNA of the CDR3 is TGTGCCACCAGCAGAGAACAGGGGAGGATCTATGGCTACACCTTC. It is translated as CATSREQGRIYGYTF.

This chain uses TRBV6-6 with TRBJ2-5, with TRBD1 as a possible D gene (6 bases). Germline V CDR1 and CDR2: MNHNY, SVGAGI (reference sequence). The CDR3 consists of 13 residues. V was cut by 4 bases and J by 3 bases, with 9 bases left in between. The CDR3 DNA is TGTGCCAGCAGTTTAAACAGGGAAGAGACCCAGTACTTC. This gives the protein CASSLNREETQYF.

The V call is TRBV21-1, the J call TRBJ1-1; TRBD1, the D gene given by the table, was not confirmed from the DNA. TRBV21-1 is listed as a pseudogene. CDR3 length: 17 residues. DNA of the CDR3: TGTGCCAGCAGCAAAGCGATGCAGGGGGAACACCCGACTGAAGCTTTCTTT. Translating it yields CASSKAMQGEHPTEAFF.

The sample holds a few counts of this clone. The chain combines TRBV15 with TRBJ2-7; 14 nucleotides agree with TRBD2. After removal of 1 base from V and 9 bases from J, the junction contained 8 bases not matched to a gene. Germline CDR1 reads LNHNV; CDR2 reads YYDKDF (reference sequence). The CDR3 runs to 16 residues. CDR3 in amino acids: CATSRGLGLAGVGQYF. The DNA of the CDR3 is TGTGCCACCAGCAGAGGTCTGGGACTAGCGGGAGTGGGGCAGTACTTC. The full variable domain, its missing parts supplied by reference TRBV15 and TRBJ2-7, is DAMVIQNPRYQVTQFGKPVTLSCSQTLNHNVMYWYQQKSSQAPKLLFHYYDKDFNNEADTPDNFQSRRPNTSFCFLDIRSPGLGDTAMYLCATSRGLGLAGVGQYFGPGTRLTVT.

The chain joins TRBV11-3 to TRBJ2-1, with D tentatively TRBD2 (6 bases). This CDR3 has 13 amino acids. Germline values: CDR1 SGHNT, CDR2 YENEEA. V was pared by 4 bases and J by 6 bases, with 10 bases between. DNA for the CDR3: TGTGCCAGCAGCTCTTACGGGAGCAATGAGCAGTTCTTC. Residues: CASSSYGSNEQFF.

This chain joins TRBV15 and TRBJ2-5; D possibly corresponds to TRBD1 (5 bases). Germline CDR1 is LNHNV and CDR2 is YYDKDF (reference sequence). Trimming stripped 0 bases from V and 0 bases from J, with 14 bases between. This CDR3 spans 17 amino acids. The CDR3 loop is CATSRDHVGDYQETQYF. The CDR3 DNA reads TGTGCCACCAGCAGAGATCATGTAGGGGATTACCAAGAGACCCAGTACTTC.

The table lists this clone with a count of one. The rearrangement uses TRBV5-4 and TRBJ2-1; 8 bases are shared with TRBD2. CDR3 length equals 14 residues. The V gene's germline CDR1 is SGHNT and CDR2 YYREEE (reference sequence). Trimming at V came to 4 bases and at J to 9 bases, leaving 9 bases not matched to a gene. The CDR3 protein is CASSPLGLGVEQFF. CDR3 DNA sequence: TGTGCCAGCAGCCCTCTGGGACTAGGGGTTGAGCAGTTCTTC.

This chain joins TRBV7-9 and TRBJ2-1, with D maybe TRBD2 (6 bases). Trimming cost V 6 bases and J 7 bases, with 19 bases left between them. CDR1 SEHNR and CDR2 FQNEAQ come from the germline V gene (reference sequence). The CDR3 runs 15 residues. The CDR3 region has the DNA TGTGCCAGCAGAGGGGACCCAGGGAGGACAAATGAGCAGTTCTTC. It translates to CASRGDPGRTNEQFF. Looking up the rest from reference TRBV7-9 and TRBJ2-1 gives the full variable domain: DTGVSQNPRHKITKRGQNVTFRCDPISEHNRLYWYRQTLGQGPEFLTYFQNEAQLEKSRLLSDRFSAERPKGSFSTLEIQRTEQGDSAMYLCASRGDPGRTNEQFFGPGTRLTVL.

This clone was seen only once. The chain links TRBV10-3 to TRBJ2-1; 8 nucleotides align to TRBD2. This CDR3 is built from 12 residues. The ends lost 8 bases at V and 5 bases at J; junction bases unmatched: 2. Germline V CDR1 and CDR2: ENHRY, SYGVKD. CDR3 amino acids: CAIAGGNNEQFF. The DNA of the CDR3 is TGTGCCATCGCGGGAGGTAACAATGAGCAGTTCTTC.

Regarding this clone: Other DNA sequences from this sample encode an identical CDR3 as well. The CDR3 sequence is CATSRGVRHNEQFF. In DNA, the CDR3 is TGTGCCACCAGCCGGGGGGTACGCCACAATGAGCAGTTCTTC. V gene TRBV15 combines with J gene TRBJ2-1; 7 bases are a match to TRBD2. CDR1 and CDR2 from the germline V gene are LNHNV and YYDKDF (reference sequence). The CDR3 spans 14 residues. V shed 5 bases and J 5 bases; nucleotides not matched to a gene: 6. Looking up the rest from reference TRBV15 and TRBJ2-1 gives the full variable domain: DAMVIQNPRYQVTQFGKPVTLSCSQTLNHNVMYWYQQKSSQAPKLLFHYYDKDFNNEADTPDNFQSRRPNTSFCFLDIRSPGLGDTAMYLCATSRGVRHNEQFFGPGTRLTVL.

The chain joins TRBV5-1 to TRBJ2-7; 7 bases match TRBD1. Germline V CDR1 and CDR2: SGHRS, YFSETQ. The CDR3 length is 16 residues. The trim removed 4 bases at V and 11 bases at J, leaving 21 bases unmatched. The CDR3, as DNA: TGCGCCAGCAGCGCGAGTATGGGACAGAACCCCCTACGAGAGTACTTC. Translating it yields CASSASMGQNPLREYF. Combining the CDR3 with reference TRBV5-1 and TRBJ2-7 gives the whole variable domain KAGVTQTPRYLIKTRGQQVTLSCSPISGHRSVSWYQQTPGQGLQFLFEYFSETQRNKGNFPGRFSGRQFSNSRSEMNVSTLELGDSALYLCASSASMGQNPLREYFGPGTRLTVT.

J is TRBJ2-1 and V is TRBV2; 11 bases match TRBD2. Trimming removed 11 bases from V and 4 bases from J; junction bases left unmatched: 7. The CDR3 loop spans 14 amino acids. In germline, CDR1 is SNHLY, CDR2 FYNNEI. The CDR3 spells CAGLAGGTYNEQFF. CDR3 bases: TGTGCCGGATTAGCGGGAGGGACTTACAATGAGCAGTTCTTC.

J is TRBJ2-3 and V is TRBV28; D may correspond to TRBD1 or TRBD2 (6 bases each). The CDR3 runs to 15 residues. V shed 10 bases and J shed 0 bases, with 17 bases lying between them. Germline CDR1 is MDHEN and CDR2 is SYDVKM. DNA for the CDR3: TGTGCCACCTCCCCCCGGGGGCTGAGCACAGATACGCAGTATTTT. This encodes CATSPRGLSTDTQYF.

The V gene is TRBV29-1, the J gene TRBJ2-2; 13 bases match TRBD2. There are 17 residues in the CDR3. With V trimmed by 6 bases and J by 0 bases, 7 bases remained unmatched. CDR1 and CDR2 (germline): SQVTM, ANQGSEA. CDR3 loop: CSVKGLAGDTNTGELFF. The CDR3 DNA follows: TGCAGCGTGAAAGGACTAGCGGGAGATACGAACACCGGGGAGCTGTTTTTT.

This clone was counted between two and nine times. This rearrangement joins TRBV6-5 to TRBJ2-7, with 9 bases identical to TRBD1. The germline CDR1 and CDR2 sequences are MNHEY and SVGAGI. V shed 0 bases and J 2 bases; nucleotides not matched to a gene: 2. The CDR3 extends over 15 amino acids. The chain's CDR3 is CASSYSGTGTYEQYF. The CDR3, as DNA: TGTGCCAGCAGTTACTCCGGGACAGGGACCTACGAGCAGTACTTC.

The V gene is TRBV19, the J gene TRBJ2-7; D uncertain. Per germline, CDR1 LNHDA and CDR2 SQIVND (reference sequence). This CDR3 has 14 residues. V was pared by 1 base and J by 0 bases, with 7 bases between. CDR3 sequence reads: CASSIGGSSYEQYF. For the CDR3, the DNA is TGTGCCAGTAGTATAGGGGGATCCTCCTACGAGCAGTACTTC.

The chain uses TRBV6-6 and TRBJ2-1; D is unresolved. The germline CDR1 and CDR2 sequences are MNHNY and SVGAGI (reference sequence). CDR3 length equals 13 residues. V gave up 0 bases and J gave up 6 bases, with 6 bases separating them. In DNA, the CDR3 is TGTGCCAGCAGTTACTCGATGGGCAATGAGCAGTTCTTC. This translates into CASSYSMGNEQFF.

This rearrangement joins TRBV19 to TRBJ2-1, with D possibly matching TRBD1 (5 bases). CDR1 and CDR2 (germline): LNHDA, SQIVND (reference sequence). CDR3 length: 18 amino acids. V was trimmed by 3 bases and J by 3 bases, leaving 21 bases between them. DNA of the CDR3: TGTGCCAGTAGTATCTACTTCGAGACAGTGTCAGTCTACAATGAGCAGTTCTTC. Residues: CASSIYFETVSVYNEQFF.